This is a list of T cell receptor beta chains from one sample in a study of T cell responses to AZD1222 COVID-19 vaccine. Sequencing used immunoSEQ multiplex PCR; TCRdb keeps in-frame clones, though not all of them. The data hold 75,000 to 100,000 clones, with around 90% observed a single time. Sequencing was performed on peripheral blood, taken 28 days after the second AZD1222 dose. These receptors were obtained from an adult who received the AZD1222 COVID-19 vaccine. The CDR3 runs from the conserved cysteine through the conserved F or W. The D gene is left open where the match is weak. Size tells how often a clone was seen (once, few, many) or the class of an expanded clone, and some rows leave it out.

cdr3_nt	cdr3_aa	d_call	v_call	j_call	clone_size	cdr3_length
TGTGCCAGCAGTTCTCTACAGGGGGCATACTACGAGCAGTACTTC	CASSSLQGAYYEQYF	TRBD1	TRBV6-2/TRBV6-3	TRBJ2-7	-	15
TGTGCCAGCAGCCAAGGGTCAGGGAAAGCAGGTCAGCCCCAGCATTTT	CASSQGSGKAGQPQHF	-	TRBV4-2	TRBJ1-5	-	16
TGTGCCAGCAGCTTAGTGTCACCCGTTAATGAAAAACTGTTTTTT	CASSLVSPVNEKLFF	-	TRBV7-9	TRBJ1-4	-	15
TGTGCCAGCAGCTTAGTTCCAGATACGCAGTATTTT	CASSLVPDTQYF	-	TRBV11-2	TRBJ2-3	once	12
TGTGCCAGCAGCCAAGATTGGGGCCAGTTGGGCAATTCACCCCTCCACTTT	CASSQDWGQLGNSPLHF	-	TRBV3-1/TRBV3-2	TRBJ1-6	-	17
TGTGCCAGCAGCCCCTCGGGAAGGGCAGTGAATCAGCCCCAGCATTTT	CASSPSGRAVNQPQHF	-	TRBV5-6	TRBJ1-5	-	16
TGTGCCAGCGGAATAGGGGGCTCCTCTGGAAACACCATATATTTT	CASGIGGSSGNTIYF	TRBD1	TRBV9	TRBJ1-3	-	15
TGTGCCAGCAGCTCAACAGGGTTAATTGAAAAACTGTTTTTT	CASSSTGLIEKLFF	-	TRBV7-9	TRBJ1-4	-	14
TGTGCCAGCAGGAGACAGGGGAGTAGCACTGAAGCTTTCTTT	CASRRQGSSTEAFF	TRBD1	TRBV2	TRBJ1-1	few	14
TGTGCCAGCAGCCGGACAGGGGGATATGGCTACACCTTC	CASSRTGGYGYTF	TRBD1	TRBV11-3	TRBJ1-2	once	13
TGTGCCAGCAGTGATCCACAGGGGGCTAGGGGAGCTTTCTTT	CASSDPQGARGAFF	TRBD1	TRBV25-1	TRBJ1-1	once	14
TGTGCCAGCAGCGTAGGGTCGGACAGGGACTCTGGAAACACCATATATTTT	CASSVGSDRDSGNTIYF	TRBD1	TRBV9	TRBJ1-3	-	17
TGTGCCAGTCGGGACAGGGGATTAATGAACACTGAAGCTTTCTTT	CASRDRGLMNTEAFF	TRBD1	TRBV19	TRBJ1-1	-	15
TGTGCCACCAGTGATGCCCCCTCCCGGGACTCAAATTTCAAATTAAACTATGGCTACACCTTC	CATSDAPSRDSNFKLNYGYTF	-	TRBV24-1	TRBJ1-2	few	21
TGCGCCAGCAGCTTAGAGGACAGGGCCAACTATGGCTACACCTTC	CASSLEDRANYGYTF	TRBD1	TRBV4-3	TRBJ1-2	-	15
TGTGCCAGCAGCGTCGAGCAGAGCTATGGCTACACCTTC	CASSVEQSYGYTF	-	TRBV7-9	TRBJ1-2	-	13